Reported below is one TCR beta chain. This clone was seen more than once but under ten times. It has no known antigen specificity. Per-base qualities were not stored, and no clone one base away is much larger. These data are taken from a study of blood T cell repertoires in COVID-19 (dated by TCRdb to the early 2020s). For the wider study: Samples from collaborators originated in the United States, Italy and Spain and spanned both the acute and convalescent phases of COVID-19. The prospective study material was composed of cDNA or gDNA derived from T cells, B-cell-depleted T cells, or PBMCs. Deeply sampled blood TCRbeta repertoires from subjects exposed to, actively infected with, or recovered from COVID-19 were included in the dataset. The repertoires were released in a freely available public database meant as a resource for research on the immune response to SARS-CoV-2. The samples were drawn from two sources: the first 160 participants of the ongoing ImmuneRACE study, and approximately 1,300 subjects contributed by 6 global collaborators. The sample metadata nearly always contained a de-identified subject ID, COVID-19 status, age in years and sex. Where available, HLA class I and class II types were taken from metadata supplied by the sample provider and were not determined by assay-based typing.

The collaborating institutions used their own protocols to collect whole blood in K2EDTA tubes. Collaborator samples were shipped for TCRbeta analysis as frozen whole blood, isolated PBMCs, or DNA extracted from either sample type. TCRbeta CDR3 regions were amplified from genomic DNA using the immunoSEQ Assay, a bias-controlled multiplex PCR. Per the source publication's procedure: The number of nucleated cells in each sample was estimated from the amplification of reference gene primers within the assay. To quantify the absolute abundance of each unique TCRbeta CDR3 rearrangement, sequence reads were collapsed and filtered. For each sample, productive Simpson clonality was calculated as the square root of Simpson's diversity index over productive rearrangements. TCRdb stores this immuneACCESS table with in-frame sequences only. Part of the clones is absent; in the studies checked, under half of the shortfall reflects unresolved V genes, and no reason is known for the rest. V and J calls and clone size are given by that table; D and trimming were obtained from the DNA. The sample includes about 87,000 clones, with roughly 89% observed a single time. The ten largest account for approximately 5.2% of the sample.

The study at large found these results: The amount of clinical and demographic metadata varied by source and participant and was provided uncurated.

CDR1 and CDR2, looked up from the germline V gene (reference sequence), are SEHNR and FQNEAQ. Reading from cysteine to phenylalanine, the CDR3 counts 16 amino acids. The retained sequence is limited to the CDR3, 48 bases, with the frame set at the first base. Trimming accounts for 2 bases at V and 6 bases at J, while the number of junction bases matched to no gene is 9. The clonotype originates from a woman at least 80 years old with active COVID-19. The material sequenced was peripheral blood. The rearrangement joined TRBV7-9 to TRBJ2-1; TRBD2 lines up with 8 middle nucleotides. The sequenced DNA is TGTGCCAGCAGCTTAATGAGCGGGAGTCGGGGCAATGAGCAGTTCTTC. Its protein is CASSLMSGSRGNEQFF.